This T cell receptor beta chain is drawn from a study of OX40 agonist ivuxolimab in advanced cancers. Regarding the study in general: Ivuxolimab, which targeted the costimulatory receptor OX40 (CD134), was an agonistic, fully human IgG2 monoclonal antibody. Intravenous ivuxolimab was administered to patients every 2 weeks at six dose levels: 0.01, 0.1, 0.3, 1.5, 3 and 10 mg/kg. Among the roughly 52 dose-escalation patients, approximately 20 had hepatocellular carcinoma, about 15 melanoma, 9 renal cell carcinoma and 9 head and neck cancer. In the dose-escalation cohort, 65% to 90% of patients were male, and the mean age was approximately 55 years, with a range of 23 to 79. Patients were allowed to have had prior anti-PD-1, anti-PD-L1 or anti-CTLA-4 therapy, and more than 30% of the dose-escalation patients had previously received checkpoint inhibitors. Partial responses occurred in three dose-escalation patients: two with cutaneous melanoma and one with hepatocellular carcinoma. Peripheral TCRbeta sequencing was intended to test whether TCR sequence diversity was altered and clonal T-cell expansion was caused by ivuxolimab. The paper reports the monotherapy dose-escalation portion (N of about 50 patients) of the phase I ivuxolimab trial. Beyond this particular receptor, the publication reports: The antigen specificity of the clonally expanded peripheral T cells was not determined. On average, CD8+ T cells showed more expanded clones than CD4+ T cells after ivuxolimab. Low levels of normalized T-cell clonal expansion were also seen in some nonresponding patients. At doses of 0.1 to 3.0 mg/kg, clonal expansion of both CD4+ and CD8+ T cells in blood was seen between baseline and week 6. In partial responders in the 0.1-3.0 mg/kg groups, normalized peripheral clonal expansion was found to be among the lowest, especially among CD8+ T cells.

This clone has only a few counts. It lacks a known antigen. No base qualities exist here, and no much larger clone lies one base off it. Genomic DNA was isolated from the sorted cells so that the TCRbeta CDR3 region could be sequenced. The immunoSEQ Assay was used to sequence the TCRbeta CDR3 regions. As stored in TCRdb, this immuneACCESS dataset retains in-frame rearrangements with V and J assigned. A fraction of the clones does not appear; measured against another copy, unresolved V genes explain less than half of the discrepancy, and the remainder lacks a known reason. In all, the sample holds about 51,000 clones, and around 77% of those were seen once. The ten largest make up 2% to 2.5% of the sample. The trial excluded patients who had a history of autoimmune disease or were on systemic immunosuppression. In every dose cohort, peripheral blood was drawn for TCR sequencing at baseline, cycle 4 day 1, and cycle 7 day 1. Samples were obtained from an open-label, multicenter, first-in-human phase I dose-escalation trial of ivuxolimab. Adults with locally advanced or metastatic head and neck squamous cell, hepatocellular, melanoma or renal cell carcinoma were enrolled in the trial. Before TCR sequencing, CD4+ T cells and CD8+ T cells were sorted from peripheral blood as separate populations.

The sample in question was CD4+ or CD8+ T cells sorted from blood, obtained in a trial of the OX40 agonist ivuxolimab. The source of this sequence is an adult with an advanced solid tumor such as melanoma, head and neck, liver or kidney cancer.

In nucleotide form, the sequence is TGTGCCAGCTCACAATCGAGGGGAAGCTCTGGGGCCAACGTCCTGACTTTC. Its translation is CASSQSRGSSGANVLTF. The V gene is TRBV18 and the J gene is TRBJ2-6; the D match is possibly TRBD1 or TRBD2, with 5 bases aligned in each. Measured from the cysteine to the phenylalanine, the CDR3 is 17 residues long. Only the CDR3 region is kept as DNA, spanning 51 bases read in frame from base 1. V and J are truncated by 4 bases and 0 bases respectively, leaving an intervening sequence of 13 bases. CDR1 and CDR2 are read off the germline V gene as KGHSH and LQKENI.